This paragraph covers one TCR beta chain sequence. No cognate antigen has been identified for it. No quality values exist for individual bases; no much larger clone is one base distant. V is reduced by 2 bases and J by 0 bases, leaving a spacing of 8 bases between them. The CDR3 spans 15 residues, from the cysteine through the phenylalanine. Only CDR3 DNA is held: 45 bases, read in frame from base 1. As encoded in the germline V gene, CDR1 is MDHEN while CDR2 is SYDVKM. Libraries came from the immunoSEQ multiplex PCR assay. A mixture of 60 forward primers for TCR Vbeta segments and 13 reverse primers for TCR Jbeta segments was used in the multiplex PCR. The CDR3 region of rearranged TCR beta genes was amplified from genomic DNA by a multiplex PCR assay. Amplified TCR beta libraries were sequenced as 87-base-pair reads on the Illumina HiSeq System. As for the authors' bioinformatics: Across the 640 or so repertoires, a later analysis counted 80 million or so unique TCR beta chains, about 10 million of which were shared by at least two donors. To remove PCR and sequencing errors, raw reads were error-corrected and collapsed into unique sequences using a nearest-neighbor algorithm that merged closely related sequences. Alignment of CDR3 sequences to IMGT reference sequences was used to assign V, D and J gene segments. Each retained sequence needed at least a six-nucleotide match to both a V gene segment and a J gene segment. A rearrangement counted as productive if the CDR3 had no stop codons and remained in frame with V and J, and every other rearrangement counted as non-productive. Following IMGT convention, CDR3 was defined as the stretch from the second conserved V-encoded cysteine up to the conserved J-encoded phenylalanine. Sequences without an unambiguous match to a single V gene segment were excluded from the earlier analysis of about 640 of the donors. An earlier analysis of several hundred of the donors called V segments functional above 56.7% productive rearrangements and segregating when the between-donor standard deviation exceeded 5%. A statistical classification framework was built for diagnosing cytomegalovirus status from the catalog of TCR beta chain sequences. V and J gene assignment, in a later analysis, came from comparing TCR nucleotide sequences with IMGT/GENE-DB human TR gene sequences. In a later analysis, CDR3 sequences and most-parsimonious VDJ recombination scenarios were assigned using the TCRdist pipeline. In a later analysis, every TCR beta chain was defined by the combination of its CDR3 amino acid sequence and its V-gene family, and reads without a unique V-gene family were dropped. As a way to deal with suspected cross-contamination and a sequencing artifact, a later analysis dropped nearly 600 nucleotide sequences that were highly shared and had low generation probability. For each public chain, a later analysis derived a clonal expansion index from normalized ranks of inferred template counts within each repertoire. Generation probabilities in a later analysis came from a VDJ recombination model fitted to out-of-frame rearrangements, and those results were checked against IGoR. In a later analysis, TCR-TCR, TCR-HLA and TCR-CMV co-occurrence was scored with hypergeometric tests, and a repertoire-size bias correction was applied to TCR pairs. False discovery rates were estimated in a later analysis by permuting HLA or CMV assignments 20 times. In a later analysis, co-occurring TCRs were grouped using DBSCAN, and TCRdist sequence similarity was added for clustering within HLA-allele-positive subsets. For co-occurrence clustering, repertoires with fewer than 30,000 or more than 120,000 public chains were excluded, along with roughly 5 repertoires with anomalous nucleotide sharing. Here the immuneACCESS table is served through TCRdb, limited to in-frame sequences with V and J called. Missing clones are a known gap in these copies; in checked studies unresolved V genes cover under half, and the rest lacks a known reason. That table is the source of V, J and clone size, and D and trimming were worked out from the DNA. The sample contains about 55,000 clones, 70% to 85% of them found a single time. The top ten clones comprise roughly 1.5% of the sample.

This record comes from a study of cytomegalovirus exposure and HLA in healthy donors listed by TCRdb under 2017. Concerning the study at large: An earlier analysis of approximately 640 of the donors reported roughly 300 Gb of sequence data and some 120 million unique TCR beta sequences from 150 million to 200 million T cells. A later analysis re-analyzed previously published TCR beta repertoires from 666 donors and added high-resolution HLA genotyping to study TCR occurrence patterns. Every discovery cohort repertoire had been produced on one sequencing platform. In the later analysis, no new phenotypic data were used to find candidate immune exposures; instead, reliance was placed on TCR beta sequences and their occurrence across donors. Donor age, sex, ethnicity and CMV serostatus were compiled alongside the repertoire data. Across about 370 genotyped donors of the cohort, an average of about 240,000 unique TCR beta nucleotide sequences per donor were sequenced, and 15% to 20% of those sequences were non-productive. In a later genetic analysis, genome-wide SNP genotypes for about 65% of the roughly 700 donors were used, and that subset was treated as a discovery cohort. Roughly 5 DR-DQ haplotypes were handled as single units for association and clustering, since linkage in the cohort was strong. To predict cytomegalovirus infection status, the study brought together high-throughput TCR immunosequencing, statistical association of individual TCRs with disease status, and machine learning. An early release covering about 600 HLA-typed donors comprised approximately 300 gigabases of sequencing data and around 80 million unique TCR sequences. Of the 398 genotyped donors, around 81% fell in the genetic ancestry cluster associated with self-reported Caucasian donors. To decide whether each TCR beta V gene segment behaved as functional or pseudogenic, an earlier analysis of nearly 600 of the donors relied on high-throughput TCR beta sequencing. The study aimed to test whether signatures of past pathogen exposure could be identified by cataloging public T cell receptors. HLA typing included class I and class II loci at four-digit resolution. The study profiled the T cell repertoires of some 610 subjects by immunosequencing and related them to cytomegalovirus serostatus. Along with the 666-subject first cohort, a separate validation cohort of some 130 different subjects was used. The number of typed donors differed by locus: about 629-630 for A, B, C, DRB1 and DQB1; roughly 510 for DQA1; about 600 for DPA1; and around 470 for DPB1. Broader findings and caveats from the paper: In a later analysis, most CMV-associated TCR beta chains were found to appear HLA-restricted, with HLA associations seemingly driven largely by CMV exposure. Correlated functional status among segregating V segments might be attributable to linkage disequilibrium, but an unknown experimental factor could not be ruled out. The study listed over 150 TCR beta chains as associated with cytomegalovirus. A cluster of highly shared sequence variants was judged likely to represent a technical artifact of the sequencing pipeline. A later analysis associated about 17,000 TCR beta sequences with specific HLA alleles at a false discovery rate of 0.05. For the cohort, immune exposure information was limited to CMV serostatus. A further reported finding was that TCR beta sequences accurately predicted the HLA-A and HLA-B alleles for most subjects in the first cohort. In a later analysis, the rate of TCR association differed among HLA loci, with DRB1 alleles having the most associated TCRs and HLA-C alleles having the fewest. Three of the identified cytomegalovirus-associated TCR beta chains were confirmed in vitro to be specific for cytomegalovirus antigens. Because some donors lacked HLA typing at each locus, the association tests relied only on the typed subset. In a later genetic analysis, a missense DCLRE1C variant was associated with V-gene and J-gene trimming of TCR beta chains, and the association was replicated in an independent cohort. Because counts were too low, seventeen rarely observed V segments, including chromosome 9 orphons, were excluded from the earlier analysis of 587 of the donors. When HLA alleles, especially DR and DQ, strongly co-occurred, attributing TCR associations to individual alleles was difficult. Presence/absence analyses assumed roughly uniform sequencing depth across donors, an assumption that may not hold. Some IMGT-functional V segments, including TRBV6-2 and TRBV6-3, could not be told apart with the 87-base-pair reads, so those segments were excluded. According to a later analysis, parvovirus B19, influenza, CMV and Epstein-Barr virus appeared linked to several top co-occurrence clusters. In a later analysis, HLA-associated TCR beta chains were found to be more clonally expanded and to have lower generation probabilities than equally common non-associated chains. Most TCR sequences were seen in very few donors, while some public TCRs were found in many individuals. Cytomegalovirus status was reported to be diagnosed by the classifier with high specificity and sensitivity in both the original and validation cohorts. The authors suggested that the approach could potentially be extended to other disease states and immunological phenotypes. Only TCR beta chains were sequenced in this cohort, and the absence of alpha or paired-chain data limited detectable features. In a later genetic analysis, fewer N-insertions in productive TCRs were reported among donors in an Asian-associated ancestry cluster than the roughly 700-donor mean. An earlier analysis of some 590 of the donors showed that most TCR beta V segments appeared in productive rearrangements either about 87% or about 30% of the time, which broadly matched IMGT annotations.

The cohort comprised hundreds of healthy bone marrow donors. All cohort members were sampled while nominally healthy, although unrecorded immune exposures were likely present. The donor was CMV seronegative and belonged to the group of 352 seronegative cohort members. Each donor provided a peripheral blood sample, and peripheral blood mononuclear cells were used for TCR beta sequencing. The Qiagen DNeasy Blood Extraction Kit was used to extract genomic DNA from the blood cell samples. This receptor chain uses TRBV28 and TRBJ1-5; D gene: possibly TRBD1, on 5 matching bases. This TCR came from a man aged 30-40 years in good health and CMV-seronegative. Sequenced: PBMCs. The nucleotide sequence is TGTGCCAGCAGTTTAAACAGGCTTAGCAATCAGCCCCAGCATTTT. Translated, it reads CASSLNRLSNQPQHF.